The 2 T cell receptor beta chains below come from one sample, sequenced in a study of response to subunit inactivated influenza vaccine. TCRdb re-derived calls from the RT-PCR reads in MiXCR, one entry per CDR3 protein. The sample contains about 520,000 distinct CDR3 sequences, more than 7% of which appear only once. The starting material was PBMCs from blood, obtained roughly 24 months after vaccination. Receptors were obtained from a man between 50 and 75 years old who received an inactivated influenza vaccine.

The V and J genes are TRBV7-6 and TRBJ2-1, with D possibly TRBD1 on 6 matching bases. The CDR3 is made up of 16 amino acids. Germline CDR1 is SGHVS and CDR2 is FNYEAQ. The V and J ends lost 5 bases and 0 bases respectively, with 14 bases between them. Written as DNA, the CDR3 is TGTGCCAGCAGCACCAGGGGATATGGCTCCTACAATGAGCAGTTCTTC. Amino acid sequence: CASSTRGYGSYNEQFF.

V usage is TRBV14 and J usage is TRBJ1-3; D uncertain. CDR1 SGHDN and CDR2 FVKESK come from the germline V gene. V gave up 0 bases and J gave up 0 bases, with 9 bases separating them. The CDR3 has 16 amino acids. The CDR3 reads CASSQDIPSSGNTIYF. CDR3 DNA: TGTGCCAGCAGCCAAGATATCCCGTCCTCTGGAAACACCATATATTTT.